Presented here are 20 T cell receptor beta chains from one specimen sequenced in a study of T cell responses to AZD1222 COVID-19 vaccine. Profiled with immunoSEQ multiplex PCR; TCRdb holds only in-frame clones, not every one. The table lists around 71,000 clones, about 80% of them singletons. Sample: peripheral blood, taken 28 days after the second AZD1222 dose. These receptors all come from an adult who received the AZD1222 COVID-19 vaccine.

The V and J genes are TRBV9 and TRBJ2-3, with 8 bases fitting TRBD2. The V segment lost 5 bases and the J segment 4 bases; nucleotides outside the gene matches: 9. CDR3 length equals 15 residues. CDR1 is SGDLS, CDR2 YYNGEE, per germline. CDR3 DNA: TGTGCCAGCAGTAATACCGGGACTAGTCCAGATACGCAGTATTTT. Its protein product is CASSNTGTSPDTQYF.

V gene TRBV14 combines with J gene TRBJ1-1; D may be TRBD1 (6 bases). The CDR3 has 16 residues. V lost 4 bases and J 1 base, leaving 16 bases between the germline ends. The germline gives CDR1 SGHDN, CDR2 FVKESK. The DNA of the CDR3 is TGTGCCAGCAGCCTCAGGGGTCGGGGAAGGAACACTGAAGCTTTCTTT. Translation gives CASSLRGRGRNTEAFF.

The sample holds one count of this clone. The chain combines TRBV7-9 with TRBJ2-5; 7 positions match TRBD2. The CDR3 consists of 16 residues. The V segment lost 1 base and the J segment 2 bases; nucleotides outside the gene matches: 7. Germline V gene sequence: CDR1 SEHNR, CDR2 FQNEAQ (reference sequence). The CDR3 here is CASSLVGGEIQETQYF. CDR3 DNA sequence: TGTGCCAGCAGCTTAGTGGGGGGGGAAATTCAAGAGACCCAGTACTTC.

This clone was seen once. This chain links TRBV6-5 with TRBJ1-3; D gene ambiguous. The CDR3 spans 11 residues. Between the trimmed V and J ends, which lost 7 bases and 0 bases, there was a span of 1 base. Germline V lookup: CDR1 MNHEY, CDR2 SVGAGI. The CDR3 bases are TGTGCCAGCATCTCTGGAAACACCATATATTTT. As protein: CASISGNTIYF.

V gene TRBV5-6 combines with J gene TRBJ1-1; D is uncertain. The germline V and J ends were trimmed by 0 bases and 0 bases, with 15 bases remaining between them. This CDR3 is 17 amino acids long. Germline values: CDR1 SGHDT, CDR2 YYEEEE. The CDR3 reads CASSLGQSYNLNTEAFF. CDR3 DNA sequence: TGTGCCAGCAGCTTGGGGCAGTCCTACAATTTGAACACTGAAGCTTTCTTT.

V and J are TRBV10-3 and TRBJ2-5, with TRBD1 matching over 7 bases. This CDR3 is built from 13 residues. Germline V gene data show CDR1 as ENHRY and CDR2 as SYGVKD. Germline trimming cut 6 bases from V and 5 bases from J; bases unmatched to any gene: 6. DNA of the CDR3: TGTGCCATCAGACAGGGGCTGTTGGAGACCCAGTACTTC. This encodes CAIRQGLLETQYF.

This chain joins TRBV7-8 and TRBJ1-5; D call uncertain. The germline V gene has CDR1 SGHVS and CDR2 FQNEAQ. With 6 bases removed from V and 0 bases from J, the gap between germline ends came to 12 bases. The CDR3 covers 15 residues. CDR3 sequence (DNA): TGTGCCAGCAGGAGGGCCGCTTATAGCAATCAGCCCCAGCATTTT. It yields the protein CASRRAAYSNQPQHF. The entire variable domain, with the rest obtained from reference TRBV7-8 and TRBJ1-5, is as follows: GAGVSQSPRYKVAKRGQDVALRCDPISGHVSLFWYQQALGQGPEFLTYFQNEAQLDKSGLPSDRFFAERPEGSVSTLKIQRTQQEDSAVYLCASRRAAYSNQPQHFGDGTRLSIL.

This clone was observed once. The rearrangement uses TRBV9 and TRBJ2-7; possible D gene TRBD2, 5 bases. There are 15 residues in the CDR3. V was shortened by 0 bases and J by 0 bases, with 10 bases between the two germline ends. Germline CDR1 and CDR2: SGDLS and YYNGEE. CDR3 sequence reads: CASSVGEGYSYEQYF. The CDR3 DNA reads TGTGCCAGCAGCGTAGGTGAGGGATACTCCTACGAGCAGTACTTC.

This sequence joins TRBV19 and TRBJ2-3; D ambiguous. This CDR3 has 11 amino acids. Trimming cost V 2 bases and J 4 bases, with 1 base left between them. In germline, CDR1 is LNHDA, CDR2 SQIVND (reference sequence). The CDR3 loop is CASSISDTQYF. The CDR3 bases are TGTGCCAGTAGTATATCAGATACGCAGTATTTT.

This rearrangement joins TRBV29-1 to TRBJ1-2, with a weak D call TRBD1 (5 bases). Germline CDR1 reads SQVTM; CDR2 reads ANQGSEA. Trimming cost V 2 bases and J 7 bases, with 14 bases left between them. CDR3 size: 13 residues. The CDR3 nucleotides read TGCAGCGTTGAAAATTTGAAAGGGGTTGGCTACACCTTC. This codes for CSVENLKGVGYTF.

The chain is built from TRBV12-3 or TRBV12-4 and TRBJ1-1; D not resolved. The CDR3 length is 11 residues. V lost 4 bases and J lost 7, with 7 bases in between. Here the CDR3 reads CASSSDGEAFF. CDR3 in DNA: TGTGCCAGCAGTTCAGACGGTGAAGCTTTCTTT.

The chain uses TRBV7-2 and TRBJ2-3, with TRBD2 matching 12 bases. Germline values: CDR1 SGHTA, CDR2 FQGNSA. CDR3 size: 17 residues. The J segment lost 4 bases and the V segment lost 3 bases, leaving 8 bases of the junction unmatched. In DNA form, the CDR3 reads TGTGCCAGCAGCTTGCGTACTAGCGGGGGGATCGCAGATACGCAGTATTTT. As protein: CASSLRTSGGIADTQYF. Variable domain in full (rest from reference TRBV7-2 and TRBJ2-3): GAGVSQSPSNKVTEKGKDVELRCDPISGHTALYWYRQSLGQGLEFLIYFQGNSAPDKSGLPSDRFSAERTGGSVSTLTIQRTQQEDSAVYLCASSLRTSGGIADTQYFGPGTRLTVL.

V is TRBV7-9 and J is TRBJ1-5; 7 positions match TRBD1. Losses at the gene ends were 6 bases for V and 1 base for J; bases not matched to a gene: 15. CDR3 length: 18 residues. Germline V gives CDR1 SEHNR, CDR2 FQNEAQ (reference sequence). CDR3 nucleotides: TGTGCCAGCAGTCGGGATCAGGGGGGGGCGTCGAGCAATCAGCCCCAGCATTTT. Translation: CASSRDQGGASSNQPQHF.

J is TRBJ2-2 and V is TRBV19; D may be TRBD2 (5 bases). Germline CDR1 is LNHDA and CDR2 is SQIVND (reference sequence). V lost 7 bases and J lost 2, with 8 bases in between. The CDR3 totals 13 residues. The CDR3 region has the DNA TGTGCCAGTAAGGGAGAAAACACCGGGGAGCTGTTTTTT. It specifies CASKGENTGELFF.

This clone has more than one count but fewer than ten. The CDR3 DNA is TGTGCCAGCAGTGTTGGGGGACTCAACTCTGGAAACACCATATATTTT. It translates to CASSVGGLNSGNTIYF. The chain uses TRBV6-1 and TRBJ1-3; possibly TRBD1 for D (5 bases). The length of the CDR3 is 16 residues. Deletions cut 4 bases from V and 0 bases from J, with 13 bases between. Germline values: CDR1 MNHNS, CDR2 SASEGT.

The J gene is TRBJ2-1, the V gene TRBV30, with a possible D match to TRBD2 (6 bases). The CDR3 totals 16 residues. Germline assignment: CDR1 GTSNPN and CDR2 SVGIG (reference sequence). The V and J ends lost 0 bases and 9 bases respectively, with 21 bases between them. The CDR3 spells CAWSVRLASPTGEQFF. The DNA of the CDR3 is TGTGCCTGGAGTGTACGCCTAGCGAGCCCCACGGGTGAGCAGTTCTTC. The complete variable domain, with remaining parts taken from reference TRBV30 and TRBJ2-1, reads SQTIHQWPATLVQPVGSPLSLECTVEGTSNPNLYWYRQAAGRGLQLLFYSVGIGQISSEVPQNLSASRPQDRQFILSSKKLLLSDSGFYLCAWSVRLASPTGEQFFGPGTRLTVL.

The V call is TRBV19, the J call TRBJ1-1, with D tentatively TRBD1 (5 bases). This CDR3 spans 12 amino acids. Germline assignment: CDR1 LNHDA and CDR2 SQIVND (reference sequence). Trimming pared 7 bases from V and 4 bases from J, leaving 10 bases between. CDR3 loop: CASKVGGTEAFF. The DNA of the CDR3 is TGTGCCAGTAAAGTGGGGGGCACTGAAGCTTTCTTT.

This chain connects TRBV6-1 to TRBJ1-1, with TRBD1 as a possible D gene (5 bases). There are 16 residues in the CDR3. Germline-derived CDR1 and CDR2 are MNHNS and SASEGT. Trimming stripped 3 bases from V and 1 base from J, with 15 bases between. This CDR3 reads CASSDRSVGGNTEAFF. In DNA form, the CDR3 reads TGTGCCAGCAGTGATAGGTCCGTGGGGGGGAACACTGAAGCTTTCTTT.

This chain connects TRBV6-2 or TRBV6-3 to TRBJ2-2; D call uncertain. V was pared by 6 bases and J by 8 bases, with 22 bases between. The CDR3 length is 16 residues. The germline V gene encodes CDR1 MNHEY and CDR2 SVGEGT. CDR3: CASSEAGHTLRGELFF. The CDR3 DNA is TGTGCCAGCAGCGAGGCCGGGCACACCTTGAGAGGGGAGCTGTTTTTT.

The rearrangement links TRBV12-3 or TRBV12-4 to TRBJ2-1; D is possibly TRBD2 (6 bases). Trimming stripped 8 bases from V and 7 bases from J, with 12 bases between. CDR3 size: 12 residues. The CDR3 DNA reads TGTGCCAGCGGGACTTCCGCAAATGAGCAGTTCTTC. It is translated as CASGTSANEQFF.